This T cell receptor beta chain was obtained from a study of control samples from healthy donors and cancer patients. The repertoire was sequenced with immunoSEQ multiplex PCR; TCRdb's copy has only in-frame clones and lacks some. The table includes about 79,000 clones, 93% detected once. V dropped 0 bases and J dropped 8 bases, with 10 bases sitting between them. The CDR3 covers 13 residues. The clonotype was recovered from a woman aged 40 to 55 with lung cancer. What was sequenced was PBMCs. The gene calls are TRBV23-1 and TRBJ1-2; unclear D gene. TRBV23-1 is recorded as an ORF, its role being uncertain. The CDR3 coding sequence is TGCGCCAGCAGTCAATCAAACAGAAACGGCTACACCTTC. Translated, it gives CASSQSNRNGYTF.